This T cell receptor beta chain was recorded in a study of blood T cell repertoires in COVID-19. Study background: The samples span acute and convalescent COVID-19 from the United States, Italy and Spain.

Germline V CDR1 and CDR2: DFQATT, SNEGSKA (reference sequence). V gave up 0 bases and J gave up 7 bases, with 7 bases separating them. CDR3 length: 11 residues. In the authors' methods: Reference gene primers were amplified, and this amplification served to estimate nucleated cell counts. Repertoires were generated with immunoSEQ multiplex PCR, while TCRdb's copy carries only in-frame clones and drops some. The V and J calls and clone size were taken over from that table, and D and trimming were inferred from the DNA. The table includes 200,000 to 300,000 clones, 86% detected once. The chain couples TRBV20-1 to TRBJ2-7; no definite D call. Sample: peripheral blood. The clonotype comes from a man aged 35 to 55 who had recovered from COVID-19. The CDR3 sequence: CSARDRREQYF. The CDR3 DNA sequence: TGCAGTGCTAGAGATCGTCGGGAGCAGTACTTC.